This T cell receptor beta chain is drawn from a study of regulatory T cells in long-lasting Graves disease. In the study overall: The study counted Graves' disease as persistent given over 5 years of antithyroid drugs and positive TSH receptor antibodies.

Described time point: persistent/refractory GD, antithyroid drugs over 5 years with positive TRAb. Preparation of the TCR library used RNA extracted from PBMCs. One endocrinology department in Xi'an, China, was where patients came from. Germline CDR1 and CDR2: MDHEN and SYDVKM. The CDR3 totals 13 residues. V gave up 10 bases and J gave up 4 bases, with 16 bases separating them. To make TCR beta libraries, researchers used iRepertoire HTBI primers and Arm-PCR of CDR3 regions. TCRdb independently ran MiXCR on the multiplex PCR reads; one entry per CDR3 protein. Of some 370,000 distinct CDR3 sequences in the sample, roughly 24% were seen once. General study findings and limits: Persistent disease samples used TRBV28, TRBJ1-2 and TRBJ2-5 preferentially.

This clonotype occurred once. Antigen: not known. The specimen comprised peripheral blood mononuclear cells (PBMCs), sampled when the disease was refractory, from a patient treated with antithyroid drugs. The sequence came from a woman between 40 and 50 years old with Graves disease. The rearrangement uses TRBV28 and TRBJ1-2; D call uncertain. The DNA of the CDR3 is TGTGCCACCCTAGGCAGCATACTCTATGGCTACACCTTC. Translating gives CATLGSILYGYTF.